One and the same sample provided the 29 T cell receptor beta chains below, sequenced in a study of blood T cell repertoires in COVID-19 (dated by TCRdb to the early 2020s). Library method: the immunoSEQ multiplex PCR assay. The clones in this table, taken by TCRdb from immuneACCESS, are in-frame only. Not every clone is retained; where verified, under half of the shortfall comes from an unresolved V gene, and the cause of the rest is unknown. The sample profile shows 60,000 or so clones; roughly 87% of them were found once. Of the sample, around 1.6% falls within the top ten clones. Sequenced input: peripheral blood. The receptors were gathered from a man between 60 and 70 years old with acute or convalescent COVID-19.

This clone appeared a single time. This sequence joins TRBV21-1 and TRBJ2-5; the D call in the table, TRBD1, was not verified against the DNA. TRBV21-1 is annotated as a pseudogene. The CDR3 spans 17 residues. The CDR3 DNA sequence: TGTGCCAGCAGCAAAGAGAGATGGAACAGCCCACAAGAGACCCAGTACTTC. Translated: CASSKERWNSPQETQYF.

This clone was observed once. The chain has TRBV11-2 and TRBJ1-3; D is unclear. This CDR3 contains 13 residues. Germline CDR1 reads SGHAT; CDR2 reads FQNNGV. Trimming left V 4 bases short and J 3 bases short, with 7 bases between. As DNA, the CDR3 is TGTGCCAGCAGCTCAAACAGTGGAAACACCATATATTTT. Amino acids: CASSSNSGNTIYF.

CDR3 protein: CASSLADQPQHF. The CDR3 region has the DNA TGTGCCAGCAGCCTTGCAGATCAGCCCCAGCATTTT. V gene TRBV5-6 combines with J gene TRBJ1-5; no clear D. The CDR3 spans 12 residues. Per the germline V gene, CDR1 is SGHDT and CDR2 is YYEEEE. V was clipped by 4 bases and J by 5 bases, with 7 bases between them.

In its sample, this clone ranks as medium-sized. The rearrangement uses TRBV14 and TRBJ1-6, with unresolved D. The V end was cut by 0 bases, the J end by 7 bases, with 4 bases between. This CDR3 region has 13 residues. In germline, CDR1 is SGHDN, CDR2 FVKESK. For the CDR3, the DNA is TGTGCCAGCAGCCAAGATCTGAATTCACCCCTCCACTTT. As protein: CASSQDLNSPLHF. Based on the CDR3 plus reference TRBV14 and TRBJ1-6, the full variable domain is EAGVTQFPSHSVIEKGQTVTLRCDPISGHDNLYWYRRVMGKEIKFLLHFVKESKQDESGMPNNRFLAERTGGTYSTLKVQPAELEDSGVYFCASSQDLNSPLHFGNGTRLTVT.

The J gene is TRBJ2-1, the V gene TRBV4-1; TRBD2 agrees at 12 bases. The CDR3 runs to 14 residues. CDR1 and CDR2 (germline): MGHRA, YSYEKL. With V trimmed by 5 bases and J by 10 bases, 6 bases remained unmatched. CDR3: CASSSRLAGVEQFF. In nucleotides, the CDR3 is TGCGCCAGCAGCTCCCGACTAGCGGGGGTGGAGCAGTTCTTC.

The V and J genes are TRBV7-2 and TRBJ1-5; D gene ambiguous. There are 13 residues in the CDR3. V gave up 2 bases and J gave up 3 bases, with 5 bases separating them. Germline V gene data show CDR1 as SGHTA and CDR2 as FQGNSA. The CDR3 loop reads CASSLQINQPQHF. In DNA form, the CDR3 reads TGTGCCAGCAGCTTACAGATCAATCAGCCCCAGCATTTT.

This chain joins TRBV29-1 and TRBJ1-3; TRBD1 aligns across 8 bases. Trimming took 7 bases from V and 3 from J; bases not matched to a gene: 8. Germline CDR1 SQVTM, CDR2 ANQGSEA. The CDR3 totals 14 residues. The CDR3 is CSAVDRDGGNTIYF. The CDR3 DNA follows: TGCAGCGCCGTGGACAGGGATGGTGGAAACACCATATATTTT.

This clone was seen more than once but under ten times. The rearrangement joins TRBV18 to TRBJ1-1, with 8 bases matching TRBD1. Germline loops: CDR1 KGHSH, CDR2 LQKENI. V gave up 5 bases and J gave up 1 base; unmatched junction bases: 0. The CDR3 contains 13 residues. CDR3 DNA: TGTGCCAGCTCAGGACAGGGGAACACTGAAGCTTTCTTT. It translates to CASSGQGNTEAFF.

This chain links TRBV2 with TRBJ1-1; D possibly corresponds to TRBD1 (5 bases). The CDR3 covers 16 residues. CDR1 is SNHLY and CDR2 is FYNNEI in the germline V gene. The V end lost 1 base, the J end lost 4 bases, and 16 bases lay between the germline ends. The CDR3 coding sequence is TGTGCCAGCAGTGAAGTGCAGGGTAGGTTGGGCACTGAAGCTTTCTTT. This sequence encodes CASSEVQGRLGTEAFF.

V and J are TRBV5-1 and TRBJ2-7; tentative D call: TRBD2 (6 bases). There are 16 residues in the CDR3. V was shortened by 0 bases and J by 0 bases, with 13 bases between the two germline ends. Germline-derived CDR1 and CDR2 are SGHRS and YFSETQ. The CDR3 nucleotides are TGCGCCAGCAGCTTGGGTGGCGGGGCGCTCTCCTACGAGCAGTACTTC. Encoded protein: CASSLGGGALSYEQYF.

This sequence joins TRBV20-1 and TRBJ1-2; D remains unclear. Trimming pared 6 bases from V and 8 bases from J, leaving 10 bases between. Germline-derived CDR1 and CDR2 are DFQATT and SNEGSKA (reference sequence). This CDR3 spans 10 amino acids. CDR3 sequence (DNA): TGCAGTGCCCCATCCCCCGGCTACACCTTC. Protein sequence: CSAPSPGYTF.

Here the CDR3 reads CASSLLAGVTETQYF. CDR3 nucleotide sequence: TGTGCCAGCAGCTTACTGGCAGGGGTGACAGAGACCCAGTACTTC. V gene TRBV7-2 combines with J gene TRBJ2-5; a possible D gene is TRBD1 (6 bases). Germline CDR1 reads SGHTA; CDR2 reads FQGNSA. Trimming cost V 2 bases and J 4 bases, with 14 bases left between them. This CDR3 is 15 amino acids long.

The chain combines TRBV6-1 with TRBJ1-2; 8 nucleotides match TRBD1. The junction had 7 bases not matched to a gene; V was cut back by 4 bases and J by 0 bases. Germline loops: CDR1 MNHNS, CDR2 SASEGT. CDR3 length equals 16 residues. The CDR3 DNA reads TGTGCCAGCAGTGGACAGGGGTTAGGGGCTAACTATGGCTACACCTTC. Translated, it gives CASSGQGLGANYGYTF.

The chain joins TRBV5-1 to TRBJ1-1; D is perhaps TRBD1 (5 bases). V lost 4 bases to trimming and J lost 4 bases, with 17 bases between them. Germline V CDR1 and CDR2: SGHRS, YFSETQ. This CDR3 comprises 15 residues. CDR3 amino acids: CASSLGPERGTEAFF. The CDR3 nucleotides are TGCGCCAGCAGCCTGGGACCTGAACGAGGCACTGAAGCTTTCTTT. Full variable domain (rest looked up from reference TRBV5-1 and TRBJ1-1): KAGVTQTPRYLIKTRGQQVTLSCSPISGHRSVSWYQQTPGQGLQFLFEYFSETQRNKGNFPGRFSGRQFSNSRSEMNVSTLELGDSALYLCASSLGPERGTEAFFGQGTRLTVV.

Only one count was recorded for this clone. This CDR3 reads CASSLSILRVEEFF. For the CDR3, the DNA is TGTGCCAGCAGTTTATCGATACTCAGGGTAGAGGAGTTCTTC. The rearrangement uses TRBV27 and TRBJ2-1; D might be TRBD1 (5 bases). The CDR3 length is 14 residues. V shed 0 bases and J shed 14 bases, with 17 bases lying between them. Germline-derived CDR1 and CDR2 are MNHEY and SMNVEV (reference sequence).

This rearrangement joins TRBV23-1 to TRBJ1-2; unclear D gene. TRBV23-1 is treated as an ORF (open reading frame) with a function not yet certain. This CDR3 has 17 amino acids. V was trimmed by 0 bases and J by 0 bases, leaving 14 bases between them. CDR3 in DNA: TGCGCCAGCAGTCAATCGAAAAAAGAGAGTTCTAACTATGGCTACACCTTC. Translated: CASSQSKKESSNYGYTF.

The chain couples TRBV2 to TRBJ1-1; 7 nucleotides match TRBD1. The J segment lost 1 base and the V segment lost 8 bases, leaving 1 base of the junction unmatched. The germline gives CDR1 SNHLY, CDR2 FYNNEI. The CDR3 has 12 amino acids. The CDR3 sequence: CASQGENTEAFF. CDR3 DNA sequence: TGTGCCAGCCAGGGGGAGAACACTGAAGCTTTCTTT. The entire variable domain, with the rest obtained from reference TRBV2 and TRBJ1-1, is as follows: EPEVTQTPSHQVTQMGQEVILRCVPISNHLYFYWYRQILGQKVEFLVSFYNNEISEKSEIFDDQFSVERPDGSNFTLKIRSTKLEDSAMYFCASQGENTEAFFGQGTRLTVV.

The chain employs TRBV5-6 and TRBJ2-7; 8 nucleotides align to TRBD1. Germline trimming cut 6 bases from V and 7 bases from J; bases unmatched to any gene: 15. The CDR3 covers 15 residues. Germline CDR1 reads SGHDT; CDR2 reads YYEEEE. DNA of the CDR3: TGTGCCAGCACCCTAACAGGGGGGCGCCGGGGGGAGCAGTACTTC. Encoded protein: CASTLTGGRRGEQYF.

DNA of the CDR3: TGTGCCAGCAGCTTCGGACAGGTCCATCAGCCCCAGCATTTT. Its translation is CASSFGQVHQPQHF. The genes are TRBV7-2 and TRBJ1-5; 7 bases match TRBD1. Unmatched junction bases numbered 4, after V lost 3 bases and J lost 5 bases. Germline V gene data show CDR1 as SGHTA and CDR2 as FQGNSA. CDR3 length: 14 residues.

CDR3 protein: CASSIVGGAEAFF. CDR3 DNA sequence: TGTGCCAGTAGTATAGTGGGAGGGGCTGAAGCTTTCTTT. This chain joins TRBV19 and TRBJ1-1; maybe TRBD1 (5 bases). Trimming pared 1 base from V and 6 bases from J, leaving 9 bases between. This CDR3 comprises 13 residues. Germline-derived CDR1 and CDR2 are LNHDA and SQIVND (reference sequence).

The chain links TRBV6-6 to TRBJ2-7; D not resolved. The germline V and J ends were trimmed by 2 bases and 2 bases, with 7 bases remaining between them. The CDR3 extends over 13 amino acids. Germline values: CDR1 MNHNY, CDR2 SVGAGI (reference sequence). CDR3: CASSYQDTYEQYF. Here the CDR3 DNA reads TGTGCCAGCAGTTACCAGGATACCTACGAGCAGTACTTC.

The chain has TRBV5-6 and TRBJ2-7, with 7 bases that match TRBD1. The germline CDR1 and CDR2 sequences are SGHDT and YYEEEE. This CDR3 has 15 residues. With 4 bases clipped from V and 2 bases from J, the junction kept 9 bases outside the gene matches. CDR3 protein: CASSPIGQGAYEQYF. The CDR3 nucleotides read TGTGCCAGCAGCCCGATCGGCCAGGGGGCCTACGAGCAGTACTTC. Full variable domain (missing parts from reference TRBV5-6 and TRBJ2-7): DAGVTQSPTHLIKTRGQQVTLRCSPKSGHDTVSWYQQALGQGPQFIFQYYEEEERQRGNFPDRFSGHQFPNYSSELNVNALLLGDSALYLCASSPIGQGAYEQYFGPGTRLTVT.

The rearrangement joins TRBV2 to TRBJ1-6; 7 bases fit TRBD1. This CDR3 is built from 11 residues. Germline loops: CDR1 SNHLY, CDR2 FYNNEI. Trimming cost V 10 bases and J 10 bases; bases outside gene matches: 4. The CDR3 DNA reads TGTGCCACAGGGGGAAAGTCACCCCTCCACTTT. Translated: CATGGKSPLHF. Using reference TRBV2 and TRBJ1-6 for the parts outside the CDR3, the full variable domain is EPEVTQTPSHQVTQMGQEVILRCVPISNHLYFYWYRQILGQKVEFLVSFYNNEISEKSEIFDDQFSVERPDGSNFTLKIRSTKLEDSAMYFCATGGKSPLHFGNGTRLTVT.

Written as DNA, the CDR3 is TGTGCCAGTAGTGACCCAGGGGCCGTTCACACCATATATTTT. Its protein is CASSDPGAVHTIYF. This rearrangement joins TRBV19 to TRBJ1-3; D might be TRBD1 (6 bases). V was trimmed by 5 bases and J by 8 bases, leaving 16 bases between them. Looked up from germline, CDR1 is LNHDA and CDR2 is SQIVND (reference sequence). This CDR3 comprises 14 residues.

This clone was recorded a few times. This chain uses TRBV6-5 with TRBJ1-3, with D possibly matching TRBD1 (6 bases). This CDR3 comprises 15 residues. V lost 5 bases and J 2 bases, leaving 13 bases between the germline ends. Germline V gene sequence: CDR1 MNHEY, CDR2 SVGAGI. CDR3 sequence: CASSIAQGPGNTIYF. The CDR3 DNA sequence: TGTGCCAGCAGTATTGCTCAGGGGCCTGGAAACACCATATATTTT.

The chain links TRBV5-4 to TRBJ1-2, with 7 bases matching TRBD1. V shed 3 bases and J 8 bases; nucleotides not matched to a gene: 4. The CDR3 totals 12 residues. The germline V gene encodes CDR1 SGHNT and CDR2 YYREEE (reference sequence). The CDR3 DNA follows: TGTGCCAGCAGCTCGACAGGGAACGGCTACACCTTC. This gives the protein CASSSTGNGYTF.

CDR3 DNA sequence: TGTGCCAGCAGCTTATTCACCGGGACAGGGGAGGACGGCTACACCTTC. It codes for CASSLFTGTGEDGYTF. The chain couples TRBV5-4 to TRBJ1-2, with 10 bases fitting TRBD1. The CDR3 sequence is 16 residues long. Germline lookup yields CDR1 SGHNT and CDR2 YYREEE (reference sequence). The V and J ends lost 2 bases and 8 bases, in that order; junction bases with no gene match: 12. The full variable domain, completed using reference TRBV5-4 and TRBJ1-2, is ETGVTQSPTHLIKTRGQQVTLRCSSQSGHNTVSWYQQALGQGPQFIFQYYREEENGRGNFPPRFSGLQFPNYSSELNVNALELDDSALYLCASSLFTGTGEDGYTFGSGTRLTVV.

J is TRBJ2-7 and V is TRBV7-9; TRBD2 matches at 7 bases. Germline CDR1 is SEHNR and CDR2 is FQNEAQ (reference sequence). V gave up 2 bases and J gave up 6 bases; unmatched junction bases: 13. The CDR3 is made up of 16 amino acids. The CDR3 region has the DNA TGTGCCAGCAGCTTAACGACTAGCCAGGCGGGCGGCGAGCAGTACTTC. Its translation is CASSLTTSQAGGEQYF.

The chain joins TRBV5-1 to TRBJ1-1; D uncertain. The germline V and J ends were trimmed by 6 bases and 2 bases, with 8 bases remaining between them. The length of the CDR3 is 12 residues. Per germline, CDR1 SGHRS and CDR2 YFSETQ. CDR3 protein: CASTPGNTEAFF. The CDR3 DNA reads TGCGCCAGCACCCCCGGTAACACTGAAGCTTTCTTT.